The 27 T cell receptor beta chains listed next were all sequenced from one sample in a study of cytomegalovirus exposure and HLA in healthy donors. The data were produced by immunoSEQ multiplex PCR, yet TCRdb's version contains in-frame clones alone and is incomplete. The sample shows around 200,000 clones, around 82% of them seen only once. The source material was PBMCs. These receptors originate from a woman between 18 and 29 years old in good health and CMV-seropositive.

V usage is TRBV5-5 and J usage is TRBJ2-1; 11 bases agree with TRBD2. The ends lost 0 bases at V and 7 bases at J; junction bases unmatched: 3. Germline V CDR1 and CDR2: SGHKS, YYEKEE (reference sequence). The CDR3 sequence is 15 residues long. The CDR3 sequence: CASSLGSSGGNEQFF. CDR3 DNA: TGTGCCAGCAGCTTGGGGTCTAGCGGGGGGAATGAGCAGTTCTTC.

The rearrangement links TRBV19 to TRBJ1-6; 7 bases are shared with TRBD1. CDR1 is LNHDA and CDR2 is SQIVND in the germline V gene (reference sequence). The ends lost 5 bases at V and 7 bases at J; junction bases unmatched: 5. The CDR3 loop spans 14 amino acids. This CDR3 is CASSSGTENSPLHF. CDR3 nucleotides: TGTGCCAGTAGTTCCGGGACAGAAAATTCACCCCTCCACTTT.

This clone was counted many times. The chain links TRBV6-1 to TRBJ1-6; D is possibly TRBD1 (5 bases). The V end was cut by 4 bases, the J end by 9 bases, with 7 bases between. The length of the CDR3 is 12 residues. Germline V CDR1 and CDR2: MNHNS, SASEGT. The CDR3, as DNA: TGTGCCAGCAGTGCGGGGGGTTCACCCCTCCACTTT. This gives the protein CASSAGGSPLHF.

The V and J genes are TRBV6-1 and TRBJ1-2; no clear D. Looked up from germline, CDR1 is MNHNS and CDR2 is SASEGT. V lost 7 bases and J lost 5, with 11 bases in between. The CDR3 contains 12 residues. Here the CDR3 reads CASTSGGYGYTF. The CDR3 DNA sequence: TGTGCCAGCACCTCGGGAGGGTATGGCTACACCTTC.

This chain connects TRBV4-3 to TRBJ2-1, with 11 positions matching TRBD2. There are 16 residues in the CDR3. The germline CDR1 and CDR2 sequences are LGHNA and YSLEER. Trimming took 1 base from V and 7 from J; bases not matched to a gene: 6. CDR3: CASSQAYLAGGNEQFF. CDR3 DNA: TGCGCCAGCAGCCAAGCCTACCTAGCGGGGGGAAATGAGCAGTTCTTC.

Details on this clone: In the same sample, other DNA sequences code for this CDR3. The chain is built from TRBV6-1 and TRBJ2-7; D unclear. Germline values: CDR1 MNHNS, CDR2 SASEGT. There are 12 residues in the CDR3. V lost 1 base and J lost 2, with 3 bases in between. The CDR3 nucleotides read TGTGCCAGCAGTGAAGGGCCCTACGAGCAGTACTTC. Protein: CASSEGPYEQYF.

The chain links TRBV6-4 to TRBJ2-3; tentatively, D is TRBD2 (6 bases). V was clipped by 0 bases and J by 6 bases, with 10 bases between them. This CDR3 is 14 amino acids long. Germline V lookup: CDR1 MRHNA, CDR2 SNTAGT. CDR3 region: CASSDSGGMDTQYF. CDR3 DNA: TGTGCCAGCAGTGACTCGGGCGGGATGGATACGCAGTATTTT.

The V call is TRBV2, the J call TRBJ2-7, with D maybe TRBD2 (5 bases). CDR3 size: 14 residues. V was clipped by 8 bases and J by 3 bases, with 17 bases between them. CDR1 SNHLY and CDR2 FYNNEI come from the germline V gene. CDR3 sequence: CASPGEGKGYEQYF. CDR3 sequence (DNA): TGTGCCAGCCCGGGTGAGGGTAAGGGCTACGAGCAGTACTTC.

This clone showed up just once. The CDR3 sequence is CASSVGDREYYGYTF. The CDR3 DNA reads TGTGCCAGCAGCGTAGGGGACAGGGAATACTATGGCTACACCTTC. This sequence joins TRBV9 and TRBJ1-2; 9 bases align to TRBD1. The V and J ends lost 0 bases and 3 bases, in that order; junction bases with no gene match: 3. The CDR3 is 15 residues long. Per germline, CDR1 SGDLS and CDR2 YYNGEE.

This chain uses TRBV7-9 with TRBJ2-1; D not resolved. Germline CDR1 SEHNR, CDR2 FQNEAQ (reference sequence). CDR3 length: 15 amino acids. V was cut by 7 bases and J by 0 bases, with 13 bases left in between. CDR3 DNA: TGTGCCAGCACCCAAGAATTCAGCTCCTACAATGAGCAGTTCTTC. Translation gives CASTQEFSSYNEQFF.

The rearrangement joins TRBV7-9 to TRBJ1-2; no clear D gene. Looked up from germline, CDR1 is SEHNR and CDR2 is FQNEAQ (reference sequence). V dropped 5 bases and J dropped 8 bases, with 21 bases sitting between them. The CDR3 is 15 amino acids. Here the CDR3 DNA reads TGTGCCAGCAGCACGCATGCGGGCAGAGTGGAAGGCTACACCTTC. As protein: CASSTHAGRVEGYTF.

The chain has TRBV7-2 and TRBJ2-7; 7 bases line up with TRBD1. The CDR3 loop spans 16 amino acids. V was pared by 5 bases and J by 8 bases, with 18 bases of the junction left unmatched. Per germline, CDR1 SGHTA and CDR2 FQGNSA. The chain's CDR3 is CASSPRTRQGPPKQYF. In nucleotides, the CDR3 is TGTGCCAGCAGCCCACGGACTCGACAGGGACCCCCGAAGCAGTACTTC.

The DNA for the CDR3 is TGTGCCAGCAGTCGGGCGGGGTACGAGCAGTACTTC. It translates to CASSRAGYEQYF. This rearrangement joins TRBV28 to TRBJ2-7, with D perhaps TRBD2 (6 bases). CDR3 length: 12 amino acids. Trimming shortened V by 5 bases and J by 4 bases, and 9 bases separated the two germline ends. Germline V gene sequence: CDR1 MDHEN, CDR2 SYDVKM. The complete variable domain, with remaining parts taken from reference TRBV28 and TRBJ2-7, reads DVKVTQSSRYLVKRTGEKVFLECVQDMDHENMFWYRQDPGLGLRLIYFSYDVKMKEKGDIPEGYSVSREKKERFSLILESASTNQTSMYLCASSRAGYEQYFGPGTRLTVT.

The chain recombines TRBV4-1 with TRBJ2-7, with D possibly being TRBD2 (5 bases). Trimming stripped 3 bases from V and 1 base from J, with 19 bases between. From germline, CDR1 is MGHRA and CDR2 YSYEKL. This CDR3 region has 17 residues. The CDR3 DNA reads TGCGCCAGCAGCCACCTGGTTTGGCTAGCTGGGTCCTACGAGCAGTACTTC. Its protein product is CASSHLVWLAGSYEQYF.

The rearrangement uses TRBV7-9 and TRBJ2-1; 8 positions match TRBD2. Germline V gene sequence: CDR1 SEHNR, CDR2 FQNEAQ (reference sequence). V was clipped by 7 bases and J by 8 bases; unmatched bases: 10. The CDR3 is made up of 14 amino acids. Here the CDR3 reads CASTRGLVWDEQFF. CDR3 bases: TGTGCCAGCACCAGGGGACTAGTCTGGGATGAGCAGTTCTTC.

The rearrangement uses TRBV2 and TRBJ2-3, with 7 nucleotides matching TRBD2. V lost 6 bases, J lost 6 bases, and 9 bases stayed unmatched. Germline V gives CDR1 SNHLY, CDR2 FYNNEI. This CDR3 contains 14 residues. CDR3 coding DNA: TGTGCCAGCAGGGCGCGGGGACTAAAGGATACGCAGTATTTT. Its protein product is CASRARGLKDTQYF.

Comment on this clone: Sequence at one end of the junction differs from germline and may be a read error. The chain carries TRBV7-9 and TRBJ1-1; D gene uncertain. Germline V gene lookup returns CDR1 SEHNR and CDR2 FQNEAQ (reference sequence). The CDR3 has 12 residues. CDR3 nucleotides: TGTGCCAGCGGCTTTTCGAGCACTGAAGCTTTCTTT. Translating it yields CASGFSSTEAFF.

The rearrangement joins TRBV7-9 to TRBJ1-2, with D maybe TRBD1 (6 bases). Germline V lookup: CDR1 SEHNR, CDR2 FQNEAQ (reference sequence). V lost 10 bases and J 2 bases, leaving 17 bases between the germline ends. The CDR3 totals 14 residues. The CDR3 protein is CAIYPGHLNYGYTF. In DNA form, the CDR3 reads TGTGCCATATATCCGGGACACCTGAACTATGGCTACACCTTC.

This clone has only one observation. The rearrangement uses TRBV28 and TRBJ1-5; unclear D gene. The CDR3 totals 13 residues. The germline V and J ends were trimmed by 8 bases and 4 bases, with 12 bases remaining between them. Germline CDR1 is MDHEN and CDR2 is SYDVKM. The CDR3 protein is CASREWLNQPQHF. CDR3 bases: TGTGCCAGCCGGGAATGGCTAAATCAGCCCCAGCATTTT.

This sequence joins TRBV5-1 and TRBJ1-1; 9 bases line up with TRBD1. Trimming removed 7 bases from V and 5 bases from J; junction bases left unmatched: 12. CDR3 length: 15 residues. Germline values: CDR1 SGHRS, CDR2 YFSETQ. In DNA form, the CDR3 reads TGCGCCAGCGGGCCGACAGGGGGTCGCGGGACTGAAGCTTTCTTT. Translation gives CASGPTGGRGTEAFF.

The V call is TRBV29-1, the J call TRBJ1-2; 10 bases are shared with TRBD1. CDR3 size: 16 residues. Germline lookup yields CDR1 SQVTM and CDR2 ANQGSEA. V dropped 3 bases and J dropped 2; count of bases not matched to a gene: 9. CDR3 in amino acids: CSVDPTGGGLNYGYTF. DNA of the CDR3: TGCAGCGTTGACCCGACAGGGGGCGGCTTAAACTATGGCTACACCTTC.

The chain carries TRBV10-3 and TRBJ2-1, with a possible D match to TRBD1 (5 bases). The CDR3 length is 14 residues. The germline V and J ends were trimmed by 3 bases and 4 bases, with 10 bases remaining between them. CDR1 and CDR2 from the germline V gene are ENHRY and SYGVKD. The CDR3 DNA reads as TGTGCCATCAGTGATCAGGACACTTACAATGAGCAGTTCTTC. Translating it yields CAISDQDTYNEQFF.

This chain uses TRBV5-4 with TRBJ2-3, with 7 bases aligning to TRBD2. Trimming took 4 bases from V and 0 from J; bases not matched to a gene: 8. The CDR3 spans 16 residues. CDR1 and CDR2 (germline): SGHNT, YYREEE (reference sequence). This CDR3 reads CASSPNGAGSTDTQYF. The DNA of the CDR3 is TGTGCCAGCAGCCCGAACGGAGCGGGGAGCACAGATACGCAGTATTTT.

This rearrangement joins TRBV27 to TRBJ2-7, with TRBD1 matching 8 bases. The CDR3 is made up of 14 amino acids. Per the germline V gene, CDR1 is MNHEY and CDR2 is SMNVEV (reference sequence). The V segment lost 3 bases and the J segment 2 bases; nucleotides outside the gene matches: 3. The CDR3, as DNA: TGTGCCAGCAGTTTGTGGGGACAGGCCTACGAGCAGTACTTC. Translated: CASSLWGQAYEQYF.

The chain carries TRBV2 and TRBJ1-1; D not certain. Germline assignment: CDR1 SNHLY and CDR2 FYNNEI. This CDR3 has 13 residues. Deletions cut 6 bases from V and 1 base from J, with 9 bases between. As DNA, the CDR3 is TGTGCCAGCAGGTACACACAGAACACTGAAGCTTTCTTT. It yields the protein CASRYTQNTEAFF. Drawing the rest from reference TRBV2 and TRBJ1-1, the complete variable domain is EPEVTQTPSHQVTQMGQEVILRCVPISNHLYFYWYRQILGQKVEFLVSFYNNEISEKSEIFDDQFSVERPDGSNFTLKIRSTKLEDSAMYFCASRYTQNTEAFFGQGTRLTVV.

The J gene is TRBJ1-5, the V gene TRBV15; unclear D gene. The germline V gene has CDR1 LNHNV and CDR2 YYDKDF (reference sequence). CDR3 length equals 13 residues. The V and J ends lost 5 bases and 5 bases respectively, with 10 bases between them. CDR3 residues: CATSLDLDQPQHF. DNA of the CDR3: TGTGCCACCAGCCTGGATCTAGATCAGCCCCAGCATTTT.

This clone was observed once. The J gene is TRBJ1-5, the V gene TRBV15, with no clear D. V lost 0 bases, J lost 9 bases, and 6 bases lay in between. The CDR3 is made up of 12 amino acids. CDR1 LNHNV and CDR2 YYDKDF come from the germline V gene (reference sequence). The CDR3 protein is CATSRDGGPQHF. The CDR3 DNA follows: TGTGCCACCAGCAGAGATGGCGGGCCCCAGCATTTT.